The source of this TCR beta chain is a study of blood T cell repertoires in COVID-19. Whole-study context: Donors in the United States, Italy and Spain gave samples during acute or convalescent COVID-19. The cDNA or gDNA used as material had been derived from T cells, B-cell-depleted T cells, or PBMCs.

The V segment lost 4 bases and the J segment 6 bases; nucleotides outside the gene matches: 9. CDR1 is SGHVS, CDR2 FNYEAQ, per germline. This CDR3 spans 15 amino acids. In the original analysis: Counts of nucleated cells, estimated from reference gene primer amplification, were obtained. Libraries were prepared by immunoSEQ multiplex PCR; TCRdb keeps only in-frame clonotypes and omits some of them. Clone size and V and J calls were adopted from that table, with D and trimming inferred from the DNA. The table has 200,000 to 300,000 clones, 87% seen once; the top ten hold more than 6%. The source material was peripheral blood. The TCR comes from a man in his sixties who had recovered from COVID-19. The genes are TRBV7-6 and TRBJ1-3; 7 bases are a match to TRBD1. In DNA, the CDR3 is TGTGCCAGCAGCTCCGGACAGGACCCTGTAAACACCATATATTTT. It is translated as CASSSGQDPVNTIYF. The variable domain in full, with the rest retrieved from reference TRBV7-6 and TRBJ1-3, is GAGVSQSPRYKVTKRGQDVALRCDPISGHVSLYWYRQALGQGPEFLTYFNYEAQQDKSGLPNDRFSAERPEGSISTLTIQRTEQRDSAMYRCASSSGQDPVNTIYFGEGSWLTVV.